Listed below are T cell receptor beta chains from one sample, sequenced in a study of cytomegalovirus exposure and HLA in healthy donors. This table comes from immunoSEQ multiplex PCR, and its TCRdb copy is limited to in-frame clones, with some not included. The table lists 150,000 to 200,000 clones, roughly 88% of them singletons, with roughly 6.5% in the top ten. The sequencing input was PBMCs. The receptors were sampled from a man over 45 in good health and CMV-seropositive. The CDR3 runs from the conserved cysteine through the conserved F or W. A D gene is named only where the DNA matches it firmly. Only part of the rows carry a size: once, few, many, or a class if the clone is expanded.

- - TRBJ2-3 TRBV29-1 CSVEDLTGIRTDTQYF TGCAGCGTTGAAGATCTAACAGGGATTAGGACAGATACGCAGTATTTT
- - TRBJ2-1 TRBV2 CASREEVSNEQFF TGTGCCAGCAGGGAGGAGGTATCCAATGAGCAGTTCTTC
- - TRBJ2-3 TRBV5-1 CASSLTGRDTQYF TGCGCCAGCAGCTTGACTGGTCGAGATACGCAGTATTTT
- TRBD2 TRBJ2-1 TRBV10-2 CASGLAGAYNEQFF TGCGCCAGCGGACTAGCGGGGGCCTACAATGAGCAGTTCTTC
few - TRBJ1-3 TRBV29-1 CGARGLAGNTIYF TGCGGAGCAAGGGGACTAGCCGGAAACACCATATATTTT
- TRBD1 TRBJ2-2 TRBV9 CASSVSGTGGHTGELFF TGTGCCAGCAGCGTATCCGGGACAGGGGGCCACACCGGGGAGCTGTTTTTT
- - TRBJ1-4 TRBV11-2 CASSQVATNEKLFF TGTGCCAGCAGCCAGGTTGCAACTAATGAAAAACTGTTTTTT
- - TRBJ1-1 TRBV5-1 CASSLDIYTEAFF TGCGCCAGCAGCTTGGACATATACACTGAAGCTTTCTTT
- TRBD2 TRBJ2-3 TRBV7-9 CASRGLAGLTDTQYF TGTGCCAGCCGGGGACTAGCGGGCCTCACAGATACGCAGTATTTT
- - TRBJ2-5 TRBV20-1 CSAQELETQYF TGCAGTGCTCAGGAACTAGAGACCCAGTACTTC
- - TRBJ2-1 TRBV11-3 CAVSSRPDEQFF TGTGCCGTATCTAGCCGGCCCGATGAGCAGTTCTTC
- - TRBJ2-3 TRBV11-2 CASSATWTETDTQYF TGTGCCAGCAGCGCCACTTGGACAGAAACAGATACGCAGTATTTT
- - TRBJ2-3 TRBV5-4 CASSLVRADTQYF TGTGCCAGCAGCTTGGTGAGGGCAGATACGCAGTATTTT
- TRBD2 TRBJ2-7 TRBV7-8 CASSLREAGPYEQYF TGTGCCAGCAGCTTGCGGGAAGCGGGACCCTACGAGCAGTACTTC
- TRBD2 TRBJ2-1 TRBV6-1 CASSVSGGYNEQFF TGTGCCAGCAGTGTTAGCGGGGGATACAATGAGCAGTTCTTC
- - TRBJ1-1 TRBV5-1 CASSLQTDSYTEAFF TGCGCCAGCAGTTTACAAACTGACAGTTACACTGAAGCTTTCTTT